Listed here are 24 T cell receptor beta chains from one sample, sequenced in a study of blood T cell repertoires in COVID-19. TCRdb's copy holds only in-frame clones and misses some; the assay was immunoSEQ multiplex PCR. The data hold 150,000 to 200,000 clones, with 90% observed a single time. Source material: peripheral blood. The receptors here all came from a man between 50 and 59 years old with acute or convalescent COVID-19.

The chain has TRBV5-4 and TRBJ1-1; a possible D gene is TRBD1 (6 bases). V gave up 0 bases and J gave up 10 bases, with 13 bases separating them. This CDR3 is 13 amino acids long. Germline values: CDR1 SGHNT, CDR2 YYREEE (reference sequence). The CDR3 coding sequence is TGTGCCAGCAGCTTGGACAGGGACCGAGGAGCTTTCTTT. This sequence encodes CASSLDRDRGAFF.

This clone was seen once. The CDR3 DNA follows: TGTGCCTGGAGTAGCGTGTTGGGTGATACGCAGTATTTT. Translation gives CAWSSVLGDTQYF. This chain joins TRBV30 and TRBJ2-3; the D is unclear. The germline V and J ends were trimmed by 2 bases and 6 bases, with 12 bases remaining between them. CDR1 and CDR2 (germline): GTSNPN, SVGIG (reference sequence). CDR3 length equals 13 residues.

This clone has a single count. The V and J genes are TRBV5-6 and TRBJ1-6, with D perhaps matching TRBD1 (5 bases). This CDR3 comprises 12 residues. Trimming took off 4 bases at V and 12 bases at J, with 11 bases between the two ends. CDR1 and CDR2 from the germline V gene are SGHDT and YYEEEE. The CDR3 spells CASSVQDQPLHF. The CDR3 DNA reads TGTGCCAGCAGCGTACAGGATCAACCCCTCCACTTT.

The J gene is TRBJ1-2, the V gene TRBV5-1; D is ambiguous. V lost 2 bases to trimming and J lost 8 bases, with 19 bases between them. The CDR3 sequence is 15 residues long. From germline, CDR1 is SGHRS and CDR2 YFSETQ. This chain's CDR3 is CASSFGINRGWGYTF. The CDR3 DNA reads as TGCGCCAGCAGCTTCGGGATAAACCGCGGCTGGGGCTACACCTTC. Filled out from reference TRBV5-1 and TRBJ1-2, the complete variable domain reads KAGVTQTPRYLIKTRGQQVTLSCSPISGHRSVSWYQQTPGQGLQFLFEYFSETQRNKGNFPGRFSGRQFSNSRSEMNVSTLELGDSALYLCASSFGINRGWGYTFGSGTRLTVV.

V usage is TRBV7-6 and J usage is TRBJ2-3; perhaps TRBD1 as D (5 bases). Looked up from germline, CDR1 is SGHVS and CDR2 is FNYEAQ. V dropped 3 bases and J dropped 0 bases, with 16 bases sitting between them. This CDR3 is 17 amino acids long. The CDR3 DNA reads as TGTGCCAGCAGCTTGGGGCACTTCTCTTCTAGCACAGATACGCAGTATTTT. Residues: CASSLGHFSSSTDTQYF. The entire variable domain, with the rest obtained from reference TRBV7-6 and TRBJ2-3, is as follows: GAGVSQSPRYKVTKRGQDVALRCDPISGHVSLYWYRQALGQGPEFLTYFNYEAQQDKSGLPNDRFSAERPEGSISTLTIQRTEQRDSAMYRCASSLGHFSSSTDTQYFGPGTRLTVL.

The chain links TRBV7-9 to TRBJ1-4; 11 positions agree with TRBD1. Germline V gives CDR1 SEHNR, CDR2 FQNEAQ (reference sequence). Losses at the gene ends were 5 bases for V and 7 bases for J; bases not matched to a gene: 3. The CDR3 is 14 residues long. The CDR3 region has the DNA TGTGCCAGCAGCCGGGACAGGGGGAGTGAAAAACTGTTTTTT. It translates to CASSRDRGSEKLFF.

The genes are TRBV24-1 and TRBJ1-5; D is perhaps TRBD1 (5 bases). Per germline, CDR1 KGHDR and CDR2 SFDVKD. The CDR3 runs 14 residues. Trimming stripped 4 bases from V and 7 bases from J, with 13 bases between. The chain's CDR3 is CATSDHRGSQPQHF. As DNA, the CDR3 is TGTGCCACCAGTGACCATCGGGGGAGCCAGCCCCAGCATTTT.

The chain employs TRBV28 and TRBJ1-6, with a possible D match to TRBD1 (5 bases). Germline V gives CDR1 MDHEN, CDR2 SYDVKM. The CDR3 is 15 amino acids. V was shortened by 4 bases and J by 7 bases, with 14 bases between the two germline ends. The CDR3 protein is CASSSPGGWNSPLHF. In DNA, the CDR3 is TGTGCCAGCAGTTCTCCGGGGGGGTGGAATTCACCCCTCCACTTT.

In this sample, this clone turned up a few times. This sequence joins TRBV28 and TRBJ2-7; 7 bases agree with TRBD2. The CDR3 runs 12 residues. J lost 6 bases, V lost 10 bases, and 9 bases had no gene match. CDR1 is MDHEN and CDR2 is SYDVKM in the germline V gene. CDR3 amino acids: CATRTSNPEQYF. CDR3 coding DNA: TGTGCCACCAGGACTAGTAATCCCGAGCAGTACTTC.

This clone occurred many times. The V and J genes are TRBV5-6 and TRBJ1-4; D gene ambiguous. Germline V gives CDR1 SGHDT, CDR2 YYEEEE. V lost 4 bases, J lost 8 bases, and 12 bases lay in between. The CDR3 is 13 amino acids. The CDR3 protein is CASSIVLSEKLFF. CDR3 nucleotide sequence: TGTGCCAGCAGCATTGTACTATCGGAAAAACTGTTTTTT.

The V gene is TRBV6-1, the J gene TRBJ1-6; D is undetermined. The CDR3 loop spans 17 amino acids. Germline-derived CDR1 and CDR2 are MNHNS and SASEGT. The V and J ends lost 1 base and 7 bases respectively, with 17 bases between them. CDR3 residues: CASSEGPSLPLNSPLHF. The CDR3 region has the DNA TGTGCCAGCAGTGAAGGACCGTCACTCCCACTAAATTCACCCCTCCACTTT.

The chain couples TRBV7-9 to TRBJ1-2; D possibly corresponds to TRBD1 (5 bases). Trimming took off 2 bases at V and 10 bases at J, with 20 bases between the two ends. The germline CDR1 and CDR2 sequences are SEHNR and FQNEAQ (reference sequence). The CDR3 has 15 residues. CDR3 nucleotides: TGTGCCAGCAGCTTACAGGGTTCGGCTATAAGGGCCTACACCTTC. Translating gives CASSLQGSAIRAYTF. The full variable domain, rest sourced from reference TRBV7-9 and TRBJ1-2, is DTGVSQNPRHKITKRGQNVTFRCDPISEHNRLYWYRQTLGQGPEFLTYFQNEAQLEKSRLLSDRFSAERPKGSFSTLEIQRTEQGDSAMYLCASSLQGSAIRAYTFGSGTRLTVV.

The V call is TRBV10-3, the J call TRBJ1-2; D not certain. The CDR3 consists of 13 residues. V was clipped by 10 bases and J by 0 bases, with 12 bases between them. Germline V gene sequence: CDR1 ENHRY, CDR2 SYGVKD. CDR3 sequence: CATHRETNYGYTF. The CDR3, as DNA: TGTGCCACGCACAGAGAGACTAACTATGGCTACACCTTC.

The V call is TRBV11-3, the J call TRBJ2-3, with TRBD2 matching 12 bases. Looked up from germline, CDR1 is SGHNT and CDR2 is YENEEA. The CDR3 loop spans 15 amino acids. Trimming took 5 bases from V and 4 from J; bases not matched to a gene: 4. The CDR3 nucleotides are TGTGCCAGCAGCCAGCGGACTAGCGGGGCAGATACGCAGTATTTT. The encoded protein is CASSQRTSGADTQYF.

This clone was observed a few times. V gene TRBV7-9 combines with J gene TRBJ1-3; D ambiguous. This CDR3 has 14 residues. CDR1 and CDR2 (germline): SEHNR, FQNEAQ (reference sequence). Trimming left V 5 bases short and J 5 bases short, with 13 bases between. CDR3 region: CASSTLGVRNTIYF. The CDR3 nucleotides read TGTGCCAGCAGCACGTTGGGCGTTCGAAACACCATATATTTT.

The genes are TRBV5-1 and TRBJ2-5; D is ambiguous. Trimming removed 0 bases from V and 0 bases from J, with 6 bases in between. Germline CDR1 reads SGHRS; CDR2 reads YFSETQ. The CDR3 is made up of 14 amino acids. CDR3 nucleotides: TGCGCCAGCAGCTTGGAGACACACCAAGAGACCCAGTACTTC. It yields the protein CASSLETHQETQYF.

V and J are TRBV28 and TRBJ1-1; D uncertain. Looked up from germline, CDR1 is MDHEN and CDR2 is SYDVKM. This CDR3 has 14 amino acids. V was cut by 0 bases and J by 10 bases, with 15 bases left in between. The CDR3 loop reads CASSLWEGPLAAFF. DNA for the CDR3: TGTGCCAGCAGTTTATGGGAGGGCCCCCTGGCAGCTTTCTTT.

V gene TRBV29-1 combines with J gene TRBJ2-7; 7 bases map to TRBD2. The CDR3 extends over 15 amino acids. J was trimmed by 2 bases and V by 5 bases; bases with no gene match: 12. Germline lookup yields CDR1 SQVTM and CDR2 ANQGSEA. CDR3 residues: CSVPDKSGAPYEQYF. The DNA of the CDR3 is TGCAGCGTTCCGGATAAAAGCGGGGCCCCCTACGAGCAGTACTTC.

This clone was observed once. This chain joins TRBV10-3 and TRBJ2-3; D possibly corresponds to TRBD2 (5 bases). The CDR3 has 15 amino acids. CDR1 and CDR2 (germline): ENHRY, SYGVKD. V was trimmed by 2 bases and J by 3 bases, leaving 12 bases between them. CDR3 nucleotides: TGTGCCATCAGTGAGACCAAGACGGGGACAGATACGCAGTATTTT. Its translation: CAISETKTGTDTQYF.

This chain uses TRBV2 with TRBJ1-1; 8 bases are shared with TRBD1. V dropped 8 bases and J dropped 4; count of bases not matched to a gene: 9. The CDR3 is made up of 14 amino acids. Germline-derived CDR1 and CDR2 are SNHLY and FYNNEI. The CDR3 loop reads CASPETGGSTEAFF. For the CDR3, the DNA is TGTGCCAGCCCCGAAACAGGGGGGAGCACTGAAGCTTTCTTT. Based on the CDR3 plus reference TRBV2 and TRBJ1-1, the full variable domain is EPEVTQTPSHQVTQMGQEVILRCVPISNHLYFYWYRQILGQKVEFLVSFYNNEISEKSEIFDDQFSVERPDGSNFTLKIRSTKLEDSAMYFCASPETGGSTEAFFGQGTRLTVV.

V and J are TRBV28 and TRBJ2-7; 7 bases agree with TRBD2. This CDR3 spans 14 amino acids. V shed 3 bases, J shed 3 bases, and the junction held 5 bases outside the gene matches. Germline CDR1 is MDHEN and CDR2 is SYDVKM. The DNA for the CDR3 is TGTGCCAGCAGTTTTAGTGGGGACTACTACGAGCAGTACTTC. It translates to CASSFSGDYYEQYF.

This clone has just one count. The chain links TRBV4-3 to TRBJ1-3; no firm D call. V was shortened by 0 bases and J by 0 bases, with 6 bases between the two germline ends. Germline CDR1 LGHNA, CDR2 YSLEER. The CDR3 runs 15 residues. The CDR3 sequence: CASSQDPLSGNTIYF. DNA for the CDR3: TGCGCCAGCAGCCAAGACCCCCTCTCTGGAAACACCATATATTTT.

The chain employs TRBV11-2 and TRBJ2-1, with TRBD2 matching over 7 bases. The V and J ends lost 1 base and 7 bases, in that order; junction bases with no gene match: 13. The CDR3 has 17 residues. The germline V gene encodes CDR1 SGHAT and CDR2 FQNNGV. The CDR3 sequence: CASSLVGGRASGNEQFF. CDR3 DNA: TGTGCCAGCAGCTTAGTCGGGGGGAGGGCCTCTGGGAATGAGCAGTTCTTC.

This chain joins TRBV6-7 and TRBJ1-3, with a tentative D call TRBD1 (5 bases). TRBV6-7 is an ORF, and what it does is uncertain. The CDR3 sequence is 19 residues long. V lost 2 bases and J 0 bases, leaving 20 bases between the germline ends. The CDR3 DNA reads TGTGCCAGCAGTTACGGCCGCGGGAATCGGGGCGTCTCTGGAAACACCATATATTTT. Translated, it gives CASSYGRGNRGVSGNTIYF.